The clone carrying this TCR beta chain was seen ten or more times. Amplification yielded TCR beta CDR3 regions, with RNA transcripts as the source. TCR CDR3 underwent first-round RT-PCR with the HTBI primer set. TCRdb re-called the multiplex PCR reads with MiXCR, one entry per CDR3 protein. The data contain fewer than 550,000 distinct CDR3 sequences, about 15% of them singletons. The data belong to a study of T cells in Graves' hyperthyroidism and ophthalmopathy. CDR1 is GTSNPN, CDR2 SVGIG, per germline (reference sequence). CDR3 length: 15 amino acids. The V end lost 3 bases, the J end lost 5 bases, and 17 bases lay between the germline ends.

The sequenced sample consisted of blood. The TCR comes from a woman between 18 and 30 years old with Graves' hyperthyroidism. The chain combines TRBV30 with TRBJ1-5; D gene uncertain. CDR3 DNA: TGTGCCTGGAGAAGTAACCTCCGCCCTGATCAGCCCCAGCATTTT. Protein: CAWRSNLRPDQPQHF.